These 25 T cell receptor beta chains were sequenced from one sample in a study of CD8 T cells in Susac syndrome (dated by TCRdb to about 2019). The library was prepared using the immunoSEQ multiplex PCR assay. RNA was extracted using the RNeasy kit, and about 0.5 to 1 microgram was reverse transcribed with random hexamers. The public sequencing data were trimmed at Q25 with fastp and processed into clonotypes with MiXCR by TCRdb, which kept only in-frame beta chains. A single entry per CDR3 protein holds the most common genes and DNA from its merged rows. The sample contains 250,000 to 300,000 distinct CDR3 sequences, about 82% of them found a single time. The ten largest clones add up to approximately 0.2% of the sample. The sample consisted of CD8+ T cells from PBMCs. Source of these receptors: a human donor with multiple sclerosis.

The genes are TRBV10-3 and TRBJ1-1; D possibly corresponds to TRBD1 (6 bases). CDR1 is ENHRY, CDR2 SYGVKD, per germline. This CDR3 contains 14 residues. V lost 6 bases, J lost 1 base, and 12 bases lay in between. In DNA form, the CDR3 reads TGTGCCATCAGGGGGGACACCTCGAACACTGAAGCTTTCTTT. Residues: CAIRGDTSNTEAFF.

V usage is TRBV20-1 and J usage is TRBJ1-2; D remains unclear. V was trimmed by 3 bases and J by 8 bases, leaving 7 bases between them. This CDR3 has 10 residues. The germline V gene encodes CDR1 DFQATT and CDR2 SNEGSKA (reference sequence). The CDR3 nucleotides are TGCAGTGCTAGGGGTGTCGGCTACACCTTC. Its translation: CSARGVGYTF.

The rearrangement links TRBV27 to TRBJ2-2; no clear D gene. The CDR3 is made up of 12 amino acids. Germline V gene data show CDR1 as MNHEY and CDR2 as SMNVEV (reference sequence). V dropped 3 bases and J dropped 6 bases, with 5 bases sitting between them. CDR3 loop: CASSFVAGELFF. The CDR3 region has the DNA TGTGCCAGCAGTTTTGTGGCCGGGGAGCTGTTTTTT.

This chain joins TRBV4-1 and TRBJ1-2, with D unclear. V was clipped by 0 bases and J by 2 bases, with 4 bases between them. Germline V CDR1 and CDR2: MGHRA, YSYEKL. This CDR3 spans 13 amino acids. The CDR3 region has the DNA TGCGCCAGCAGCCAAGAGGGCAACTATGGCTACACCTTC. It encodes CASSQEGNYGYTF.

This chain connects TRBV6-5 to TRBJ2-1, with 9 bases aligning to TRBD2. The J segment lost 3 bases and the V segment lost 10 bases, leaving 10 bases of the junction unmatched. CDR1 MNHEY and CDR2 SVGAGI come from the germline V gene. This CDR3 has 15 amino acids. The CDR3 region has the DNA TGTGCCACAAGCCAGGGGACTAGCAGCTACAATGAGCAGTTCTTC. Translated, it gives CATSQGTSSYNEQFF.

The CDR3 loop is CASSTLSRDSTYEQYF. CDR3 sequence (DNA): TGTGCCAGCAGTACCCTAAGCCGGGACAGCACCTACGAGCAGTACTTC. The rearrangement joins TRBV2 to TRBJ2-7; 7 nucleotides agree with TRBD1. The germline V gene has CDR1 SNHLY and CDR2 FYNNEI. This CDR3 has 16 amino acids. V dropped 5 bases and J dropped 2; count of bases not matched to a gene: 12.

This clonotype was seen only once. This chain uses TRBV7-9 with TRBJ1-4; D not resolved. The germline V gene encodes CDR1 SEHNR and CDR2 FQNEAQ (reference sequence). The V end lost 5 bases, the J end lost 7 bases, and 5 bases lay between the germline ends. The CDR3 has 11 amino acids. The CDR3 loop reads CASSASEKLFF. The CDR3 nucleotides read TGTGCCAGCAGCGCGAGTGAAAAACTGTTTTTT.

This clonotype was counted only a few times. The chain uses TRBV27 and TRBJ2-7; 7 bases are a match to TRBD1. Germline V gene data show CDR1 as MNHEY and CDR2 as SMNVEV (reference sequence). This CDR3 comprises 13 residues. The ends lost 6 bases at V and 3 bases at J; junction bases unmatched: 5. CDR3 region: CASSRRDSYEQYF. The CDR3 DNA reads as TGTGCCAGCAGCCGCAGGGACAGCTACGAGCAGTACTTC.

V usage is TRBV30 and J usage is TRBJ1-1; 7 bases match TRBD1. V lost 4 bases to trimming and J lost 5 bases; unmatched junction nucleotides: 4. The germline CDR1 and CDR2 sequences are GTSNPN and SVGIG (reference sequence). The CDR3 extends over 12 amino acids. CDR3 protein: CAWNSQGTEAFF. The CDR3 DNA follows: TGTGCCTGGAACTCACAGGGGACTGAAGCTTTCTTT.

This chain joins TRBV12-3 or TRBV12-4 and TRBJ2-1; TRBD2 agrees at 7 bases. J gave up 3 bases and V 6 bases, and 17 bases lay outside the gene matches. The CDR3 consists of 18 residues. The DNA of the CDR3 is TGTGCCAGCAGCGAGGGTGGATCCTCGGGCGGGAGCTACAATGAGCAGTTCTTC. As protein: CASSEGGSSGGSYNEQFF.

This clonotype was detected a few times. The gene calls are TRBV4-1 and TRBJ1-1, with a tentative D call TRBD1 (6 bases). From germline, CDR1 is MGHRA and CDR2 YSYEKL. CDR3 length: 15 residues. V shed 7 bases and J shed 0 bases, with 15 bases lying between them. CDR3 coding DNA: TGCGCCAGCACGCTGCGGGGGGCAATGAACACTGAAGCTTTCTTT. Its translation is CASTLRGAMNTEAFF.

This clonotype was counted a few times. The CDR3 bases are TGTGCCAGCAGCGCGGACCTCTACAATGAGCAGTTCTTC. Translating it yields CASSADLYNEQFF. This chain joins TRBV7-3 and TRBJ2-1, with no clear D. Deletions cut 5 bases from V and 3 bases from J, with 8 bases between. This CDR3 is built from 13 residues. The V gene's germline CDR1 is SGHTA and CDR2 FQGTGA.

The CDR3 sequence is CASKKAGVSYNEQFF. CDR3 DNA sequence: TGTGCCAGCAAAAAGGCGGGCGTGTCCTACAATGAGCAGTTCTTC. The genes are TRBV6-5 and TRBJ2-1, with D perhaps matching TRBD2 (5 bases). Germline lookup yields CDR1 MNHEY and CDR2 SVGAGI. This CDR3 is 15 amino acids long. The V and J ends lost 7 bases and 1 base respectively, with 14 bases between them.

A few counts support this clonotype. The rearrangement uses TRBV19 and TRBJ2-1; no clear D. The CDR3 is 15 amino acids. V gave up 1 base and J gave up 7 bases, with 14 bases separating them. Germline CDR1 is LNHDA and CDR2 is SQIVND (reference sequence). This CDR3 reads CASSIGSNLLNEQFF. The CDR3 DNA follows: TGTGCCAGTAGTATAGGGTCCAACTTACTGAATGAGCAGTTCTTC.

The V call is TRBV6-6, the J call TRBJ1-1; D unclear. Trimming cost V 5 bases and J 8 bases, with 15 bases left between them. The CDR3 is 13 amino acids. Germline V lookup: CDR1 MNHNY, CDR2 SVGAGI (reference sequence). DNA of the CDR3: TGTGCCAGCAGTGGAATAGAGGGCCCCGAAGCTTTCTTT. Translating gives CASSGIEGPEAFF.

The J gene is TRBJ1-1, the V gene TRBV2, with D possibly matching TRBD1 (6 bases). Per the germline V gene, CDR1 is SNHLY and CDR2 is FYNNEI. Trimming left V 2 bases short and J 0 bases short, with 16 bases between. The CDR3 is 17 amino acids. The CDR3 sequence: CASSELGRGGMNTEAFF. The CDR3 coding sequence is TGTGCCAGCAGTGAATTGGGCCGGGGGGGCATGAACACTGAAGCTTTCTTT. Full variable domain (rest looked up from reference TRBV2 and TRBJ1-1): EPEVTQTPSHQVTQMGQEVILRCVPISNHLYFYWYRQILGQKVEFLVSFYNNEISEKSEIFDDQFSVERPDGSNFTLKIRSTKLEDSAMYFCASSELGRGGMNTEAFFGQGTRLTVV.

In the case of this clonotype: Because the CDR3 is missing its conserved closing phenylalanine or tryptophan, this is likely a read error. V gene TRBV7-8 combines with J gene TRBJ1-2; 10 nucleotides agree with TRBD1. Germline trimming cut 5 bases from V and 9 bases from J; bases unmatched to any gene: 12. The CDR3 consists of 15 residues. Germline values: CDR1 SGHVS, CDR2 FQNEAQ. CDR3 bases: TGTGCCAGCAGCCCAGGGACAGGGGCATCCCATCGCTACACCCTC. As protein: CASSPGTGASHRYTL.

V gene TRBV30 combines with J gene TRBJ1-5, with TRBD1 identical over 8 bases. The ends lost 1 base at V and 7 bases at J; junction bases unmatched: 12. The CDR3 runs to 16 residues. The germline V gene encodes CDR1 GTSNPN and CDR2 SVGIG (reference sequence). CDR3 sequence reads: CAWSARTGTLGQPQHF. CDR3 DNA sequence: TGTGCCTGGAGTGCCCGGACAGGGACCCTGGGACAGCCCCAGCATTTT.

The rearrangement joins TRBV10-3 to TRBJ1-1, with unresolved D. CDR1 is ENHRY and CDR2 is SYGVKD in the germline V gene. Trimming removed 6 bases from V and 3 bases from J, with 11 bases in between. CDR3 length equals 13 residues. The CDR3 loop reads CAIRDVEDTEAFF. The CDR3 DNA follows: TGTGCCATCAGGGACGTAGAGGACACTGAAGCTTTCTTT.

The chain carries TRBV5-4 and TRBJ2-1; TRBD2 matches at 7 bases. CDR1 is SGHNT and CDR2 is YYREEE in the germline V gene (reference sequence). V was pared by 4 bases and J by 0 bases, with 4 bases of the junction left unmatched. This CDR3 is 15 amino acids long. For the CDR3, the DNA is TGTGCCAGCAGCCCGCCGGGGGGCTCCTACAATGAGCAGTTCTTC. Amino acid sequence: CASSPPGGSYNEQFF. Using reference TRBV5-4 and TRBJ2-1 for the parts outside the CDR3, the full variable domain is ETGVTQSPTHLIKTRGQQVTLRCSSQSGHNTVSWYQQALGQGPQFIFQYYREEENGRGNFPPRFSGLQFPNYSSELNVNALELDDSALYLCASSPPGGSYNEQFFGPGTRLTVL.

This chain uses TRBV25-1 with TRBJ2-3; D is undetermined. CDR3 length: 10 residues. Germline loops: CDR1 MGHDK, CDR2 SYGVNS. Trimming removed 0 bases from V and 14 bases from J, with 6 bases in between. In DNA form, the CDR3 reads TGTGCCAGCAGTGAATATAGTTGGTATTTT. Its protein is CASSEYSWYF.

This clonotype has just a few counts. The CDR3 region is CASSPGTFGYEQYF. The CDR3 bases are TGTGCCAGCAGTCCGGGGACATTCGGGTACGAGCAGTACTTC. J is TRBJ2-7 and V is TRBV28; perhaps TRBD1 as D (6 bases). CDR1 MDHEN and CDR2 SYDVKM come from the germline V gene. Trimming shortened V by 5 bases and J by 4 bases, and 15 bases separated the two germline ends. The CDR3 covers 14 residues.

V usage is TRBV11-1 and J usage is TRBJ2-1, with 8 nucleotides matching TRBD2. Per the germline V gene, CDR1 is SGHAT and CDR2 is FQDESV (reference sequence). CDR3 size: 15 residues. V lost 5 bases to trimming and J lost 9 bases; unmatched junction nucleotides: 12. The CDR3 loop reads CASSGSSLAGTEQFF. The CDR3 DNA is TGTGCCAGCAGCGGGAGCAGCTTAGCGGGAACTGAGCAGTTCTTC.

This clonotype has only one observation. DNA for the CDR3: TGTGCCTGGAACAGCGGGAGCGCAGATACGCAGTATTTT. Protein sequence: CAWNSGSADTQYF. V gene TRBV30 combines with J gene TRBJ2-3; 8 bases fit TRBD2. The junction had 4 bases not matched to a gene; V was cut back by 4 bases and J by 4 bases. CDR3 size: 13 residues. Germline assignment: CDR1 GTSNPN and CDR2 SVGIG (reference sequence).

The chain uses TRBV4-2 and TRBJ2-3; the D is unclear. The CDR3 has 15 residues. The V and J ends lost 0 bases and 5 bases respectively, with 12 bases between them. CDR1 LGHNA and CDR2 YNFKEQ come from the germline V gene. CDR3 in DNA: TGTGCCAGCAGCCAAGATCCATATCAGGAAGATACGCAGTATTTT. It yields the protein CASSQDPYQEDTQYF.